The rows below give T cell receptor beta chains drawn from one sample of a study of spatial heterogeneity in lung cancer. Via MiXCR, TCRdb re-called the 5' RACE reads, giving one row per CDR3 protein. This sample yields around 66,000 distinct CDR3 sequences, of which approximately 6% are seen a single time; around 15% belongs to the top ten. The sequences come from PBMCs, collected at surgery. The receptors originated from a female donor with early-stage non-small cell lung cancer. The CDR3 runs from the conserved cysteine through the conserved F or W. The order of the fields is V gene, J gene, clone size, D gene, CDR3 DNA, CDR3 protein. D genes are given only for firm matches. Size is stated for part of the rows, as once, few or many counts, or as a class when the clone is expanded.

TRBV5-1	TRBJ2-7	.	.	TGCGCCAGCAGCTTGGTGTTGGACACCTACGAGCAGTACTTC	CASSLVLDTYEQYF
TRBV12-3/TRBV12-4	TRBJ1-5	medium-sized	.	TGTGCCAGCAGTGGGGGAGAAGGCAATCAGCCCCAGCATTTT	CASSGGEGNQPQHF
TRBV11-1	TRBJ1-1	.	TRBD1	TGTGCCAGCAGCTTAGGGTCCAGGGGGCGCGCTGAAGCTTTCTTT	CASSLGSRGRAEAFF
TRBV20-1	TRBJ2-7	.	.	TGCAGTGCTGGCCTGGGCTACGAGCAGTACTTC	CSAGLGYEQYF
TRBV7-6	TRBJ1-3	many	.	TGTGCCAGCAGCTCAGGACTGGGAGGGTTATCTGGAAACACCATATATTTT	CASSSGLGGLSGNTIYF
TRBV28	TRBJ1-1	many	.	TGTGCCAGCAGTCAGCGATCAGGGAAGGTCACTGAAGCTTTCTTT	CASSQRSGKVTEAFF
TRBV29-1	TRBJ2-1	many	TRBD1	TGCAGCGGGGGACAGGGGAACCCGAGCAATGAGCAGTTCTTC	CSGGQGNPSNEQFF
TRBV20-1	TRBJ1-1	many	.	TGCAGTGCTAGGCCAACAGGGTCCGAAACTGAAGCTTTCTTT	CSARPTGSETEAFF
TRBV20-1	TRBJ2-3	many	.	TGCAGTGCTAGAGACAGGGTGAGCACAGATACGCAGTATTTT	CSARDRVSTDTQYF
TRBV7-9	TRBJ1-6	.	.	TGTGCCAGCAGCTCCGTCGGGACCTATAATTCACCCCTCCACTTT	CASSSVGTYNSPLHF
TRBV11-3	TRBJ2-3	.	.	TGTGCCAGCAGCTTAGGCAGAATCCCGGACACAGATACGCAGTATTTT	CASSLGRIPDTDTQYF
TRBV28	TRBJ2-5	.	.	TGTGCCAGCAGGCAGGGGGAGACCCAGTACTTC	CASRQGETQYF
TRBV5-1	TRBJ2-5	many	.	TGCGCCAGCAGGATTCGACAAGAGACCCAGTACTTC	CASRIRQETQYF
TRBV7-2	TRBJ1-4	.	TRBD1	TGTGCCAGCAGCTTAACAGAGACAGGGGGTGATGAAAAACTGTTTTTT	CASSLTETGGDEKLFF
TRBV12-3/TRBV12-4	TRBJ1-1	many	.	TGTGCCAGCAGTCCCGGGGCTACCTCTGAAGCTTTCTTT	CASSPGATSEAFF
TRBV2	TRBJ2-2	.	.	TGTGCCAGCAGTGTGAAGCGCGGCGGGGAGCTGTTTTTT	CASSVKRGGELFF
TRBV7-9	TRBJ2-1	.	.	TGTGCCAGCAGCTTACGGATCGGGGGCAATGAGCAGTTCTTC	CASSLRIGGNEQFF
TRBV5-6	TRBJ1-1	.	TRBD1	TGTGCCAGCAGCTTGAACGGACAGGGGCTGAACACTGAAGCTTTCTTT	CASSLNGQGLNTEAFF
TRBV7-9	TRBJ2-1	many	TRBD2	TGTGCCAGCAGCTCTTTATACACTAGCGGGGTCAATGAGCAGTTCTTC	CASSSLYTSGVNEQFF